These 9 T cell receptor beta chains originate from one sample sequenced in a study of T cells in narcolepsy. Here immunoSEQ multiplex PCR was the method, and the copy in TCRdb shows in-frame clones only, minus some. The table records 20,000 to 30,000 clones, approximately 77% of them present only once. Sequenced input: memory (CD45RA-) CD4+ T cells from blood. These receptors all come from a human donor in good health.

The chain carries TRBV7-6 and TRBJ2-7; 8 bases line up with TRBD1. V gave up 5 bases and J gave up 3 bases; unmatched junction bases: 6. Germline CDR1 is SGHVS and CDR2 is FNYEAQ. The CDR3 loop spans 14 amino acids. The CDR3 DNA follows: TGTGCCAGCAGCCCGGGACAGGCGAACTACGAGCAGTACTTC. It yields the protein CASSPGQANYEQYF.

This clone was observed a handful of times. The chain has TRBV5-1 and TRBJ1-4, with D uncertain. CDR1 and CDR2 (germline): SGHRS, YFSETQ. V lost 0 bases and J lost 6, with 12 bases in between. This CDR3 has 15 amino acids. In DNA form, the CDR3 reads TGCGCCAGCAGCTTGGAGTCAAGAGGGTATGAAAAACTGTTTTTT. The encoded protein is CASSLESRGYEKLFF.

Only a few counts were recorded for this clone. The rearrangement uses TRBV11-2 and TRBJ1-2; D is unresolved. Germline CDR1 and CDR2: SGHAT and FQNNGV. The V end lost 5 bases, the J end lost 9 bases, and 19 bases lay between the germline ends. CDR3 length: 14 amino acids. CDR3 in DNA: TGTGCCAGCAGCCCTATCTTGGGGTCCTTGAGCTACACCTTC. Residues: CASSPILGSLSYTF.

This CDR3 is CATHRGGQGNSPLHF. CDR3 DNA sequence: TGTGCCACCCATAGGGGGGGACAGGGGAATTCACCCCTCCACTTT. The genes are TRBV10-3 and TRBJ1-6, with 10 bases aligning to TRBD1. The CDR3 sequence is 15 residues long. V lost 10 bases and J lost 7; bases outside the gene matches: 10. Per the germline V gene, CDR1 is ENHRY and CDR2 is SYGVKD.

The chain's CDR3 is CAWSPGQNYGYTF. CDR3 coding DNA: TGTGCCTGGAGTCCCGGACAGAACTATGGCTACACCTTC. This rearrangement joins TRBV30 to TRBJ1-2; D may be TRBD1 (6 bases). Trimming left V 2 bases short and J 2 bases short, with 9 bases between. The CDR3 extends over 13 amino acids. Germline CDR1 reads GTSNPN; CDR2 reads SVGIG (reference sequence).

This clone was found a few times. This chain joins TRBV6-5 and TRBJ1-1, with D possibly matching TRBD1 (5 bases). The CDR3 totals 14 residues. Trimming pared 2 bases from V and 1 base from J, leaving 8 bases between. CDR1 is MNHEY and CDR2 is SVGAGI in the germline V gene. Written as DNA, the CDR3 is TGTGCCAGCAGTTACATGGGGGGGAACACTGAAGCTTTCTTT. Translated: CASSYMGGNTEAFF.

This clone has a single count. The J gene is TRBJ2-4, the V gene TRBV27, with no clear D. V gave up 4 bases and J gave up 0 bases, with 4 bases separating them. Germline values: CDR1 MNHEY, CDR2 SMNVEV (reference sequence). The CDR3 has 13 residues. The CDR3 protein is CASSSLAKNIQYF. The CDR3 DNA is TGTGCCAGCAGTTCCCTAGCCAAAAACATTCAGTACTTC.

About this clone: In the same sample, other DNA sequences code for this CDR3. CDR3 sequence: CSVGRGLAGELFF. The CDR3 DNA reads TGCAGCGTTGGTCGAGGGCTAGCCGGGGAGCTGTTTTTT. The J gene is TRBJ2-2, the V gene TRBV29-1; D might be TRBD2 (5 bases). The V end was cut by 4 bases, the J end by 6 bases, with 12 bases between. In germline, CDR1 is SQVTM, CDR2 ANQGSEA. The CDR3 contains 13 residues.

V and J are TRBV7-6 and TRBJ2-7; 16 nucleotides agree with TRBD2. With 4 bases clipped from V and 5 bases from J, the junction kept 8 bases outside the gene matches. The CDR3 has 17 amino acids. Germline V gene sequence: CDR1 SGHVS, CDR2 FNYEAQ. The CDR3 spells CASSSPAGTSGRDEQYF. CDR3 in DNA: TGTGCCAGCAGCTCCCCCGCCGGGACTAGCGGGAGGGACGAGCAGTACTTC.